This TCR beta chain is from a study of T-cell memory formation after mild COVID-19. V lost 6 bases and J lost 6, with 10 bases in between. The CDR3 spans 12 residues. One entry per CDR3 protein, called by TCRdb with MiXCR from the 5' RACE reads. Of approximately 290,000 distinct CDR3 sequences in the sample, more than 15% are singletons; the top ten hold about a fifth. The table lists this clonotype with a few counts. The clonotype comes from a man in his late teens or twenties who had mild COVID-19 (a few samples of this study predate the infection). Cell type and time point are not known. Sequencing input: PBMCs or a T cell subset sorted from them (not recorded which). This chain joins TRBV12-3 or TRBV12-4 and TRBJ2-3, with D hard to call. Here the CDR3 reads CASRQTRDTQYF. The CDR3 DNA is TGTGCCAGCAGACAGACAAGGGATACGCAGTATTTT.